This T cell receptor beta chain appears in the sequencing data of a study of cytomegalovirus exposure and HLA in healthy donors. Regarding the study as a whole: In an earlier analysis, about 87% or about 30%: the productive usage of most TCR beta V segments. Among CMV-associated TCR beta chains, most appeared HLA-restricted in a later analysis. Analysis performed later showed TCR beta chains linked to HLA being more clonally expanded than equally common others.

Per germline, CDR1 MNHEY and CDR2 SVGAGI. V lost 0 bases, J lost 5 bases, and 5 bases stayed unmatched. This CDR3 spans 15 amino acids. Primers included in the PCR were 60 Vbeta and 13 Jbeta primers. Using immunoSEQ multiplex PCR, the repertoire was profiled, and TCRdb retains in-frame clones only, with some absent. The sample contains 70,000 to 100,000 clones, around two thirds of which appear only once. On this clone: Its specificity is not known.

These donors counted as nominally healthy when sampled, but unrecorded immune exposures were likely. This receptor was identified in a woman aged 50 to 60 in good health and CMV-seropositive. The chain has TRBV6-5 and TRBJ2-5, with 8 bases aligning to TRBD1. The specimen sequenced was PBMCs. CDR3 nucleotide sequence: TGTGCCAGCAGTTACTCCCAGGGGGCAAGGGAGACCCAGTACTTC. Translating gives CASSYSQGARETQYF.